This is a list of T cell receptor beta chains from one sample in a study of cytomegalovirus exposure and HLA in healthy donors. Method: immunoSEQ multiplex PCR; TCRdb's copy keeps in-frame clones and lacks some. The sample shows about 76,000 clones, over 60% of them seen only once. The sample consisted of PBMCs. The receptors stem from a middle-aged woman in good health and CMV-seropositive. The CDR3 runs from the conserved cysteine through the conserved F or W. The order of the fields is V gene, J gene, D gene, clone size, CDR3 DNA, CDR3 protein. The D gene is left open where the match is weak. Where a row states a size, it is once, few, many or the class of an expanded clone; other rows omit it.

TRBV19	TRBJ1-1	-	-	TGTGCCAGTAGAGGCGGGGAAAGGGTGAACACTGAAGCTTTCTTT	CASRGGERVNTEAFF
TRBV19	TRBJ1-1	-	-	TGTGCCAGTAGCCTAACCACGAGAGCTTTCTTT	CASSLTTRAFF
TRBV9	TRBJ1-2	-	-	TGTGCCAGCAGCGTAGCGGAGCGGAACTATGGCTACACCTTC	CASSVAERNYGYTF
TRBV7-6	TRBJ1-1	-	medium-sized	TGTGCCAGCAGCCCGGACAGTTCCACTGAAGCTTTCTTT	CASSPDSSTEAFF
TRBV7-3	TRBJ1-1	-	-	TGTGCCAGCAGCGTGACAGGGAACACTGAAGCTTTCTTT	CASSVTGNTEAFF
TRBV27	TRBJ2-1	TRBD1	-	TGTGCCAGCAGAAATACCCGGCAGGGGGCTTTCAGCGAGCAGTTCTTC	CASRNTRQGAFSEQFF
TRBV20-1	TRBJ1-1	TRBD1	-	TGCAGTGCCGACAGGGACACTGAAGCTTTCTTT	CSADRDTEAFF
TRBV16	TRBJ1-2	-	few	TGTGCCAGCAGCATCGGACTCTTGGATGGCTACACCTTC	CASSIGLLDGYTF
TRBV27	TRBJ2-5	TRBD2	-	TGTGCCAGCAGTCTCCTTAGCGGGGAAGAGACCCAGTACTTC	CASSLLSGEETQYF
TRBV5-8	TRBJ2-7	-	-	TGTGCCAGCAGCTTGGGGACAGTTTCACCTTACGAGCAGTACTTC	CASSLGTVSPYEQYF
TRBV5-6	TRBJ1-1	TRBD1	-	TGTGACAGCAGCTTGTTCGGGACAGGGGGTTACACTGAAGCTTTGTTT	CDSSLFGTGGYTEALF
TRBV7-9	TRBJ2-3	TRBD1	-	TGTGCCAGCAGCTTAGGGACAGGGGGCTCGGAGACAGATACGCAGTATTTT	CASSLGTGGSETDTQYF
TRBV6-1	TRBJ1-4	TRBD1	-	TGTGCCAGCAGTGACGGGACAGGGTCCTTGGTTCATGAAAAACTGTTTTTT	CASSDGTGSLVHEKLFF
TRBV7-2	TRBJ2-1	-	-	TGTGCCAGCAGCAAGACTAGTAATGAGCAGTTCTTC	CASSKTSNEQFF
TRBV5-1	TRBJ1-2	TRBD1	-	TGCGCCAGCAGCTTGACAGAACAGGGGCGCGGTCTTTCTAATGGCTACACCTTC	CASSLTEQGRGLSNGYTF
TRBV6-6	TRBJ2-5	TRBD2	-	TGTGCCACCCTTAGCGGGGGGGCTGAAGAGACCCAGTACTTC	CATLSGGAEETQYF
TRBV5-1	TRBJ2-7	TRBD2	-	TGCGCCAGCAGCTTTAGCGGGATCGAAGCCTACGAGCAGTACTTC	CASSFSGIEAYEQYF
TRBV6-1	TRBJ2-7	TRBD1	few	TGTGCCAGCAGTGAAAGGGACAGGATGCCCTACGAGCAGTACTTC	CASSERDRMPYEQYF
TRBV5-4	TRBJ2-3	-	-	TGTGCCAGCAGCTTGTATGGTGCCAGGGAGGCAGATACGCAGTATTTT	CASSLYGAREADTQYF
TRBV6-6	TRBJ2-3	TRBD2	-	TGTGCCAGCGTACTAGCGGGGGGCCCACCAGATACGCAGTATTTT	CASVLAGGPPDTQYF
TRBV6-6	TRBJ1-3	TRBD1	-	TGTGCCAGCAGTTCGACAGGGATCTCTGGAAACACCATATATTTT	CASSSTGISGNTIYF
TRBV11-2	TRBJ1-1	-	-	TGTGCCAGCAGCTTAGCTGCAGGTAGGTCTGAAGCTTTCTTT	CASSLAAGRSEAFF
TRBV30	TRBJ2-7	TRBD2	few	TGTGCCTGGGCGGGGGGGAGCGAGCAGTACTTC	CAWAGGSEQYF
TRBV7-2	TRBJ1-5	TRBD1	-	TGTGCCAGCAGCTTAGGGGACAGATACAATCAGCCCCAGCATTTT	CASSLGDRYNQPQHF
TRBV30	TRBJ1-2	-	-	TGTGCCTGGAGAGCGACAGCCAACTATGGCTACACCTTC	CAWRATANYGYTF
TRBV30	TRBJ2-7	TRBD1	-	TGTGCCTGGAGTCCGAAACCGGGACAGGGGGTCTCCTACGAGCAGTACTTC	CAWSPKPGQGVSYEQYF
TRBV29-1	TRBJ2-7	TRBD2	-	TGCAGCGTTGAAGGGCTAGCGGGAGTATACGAGCAGTACTTC	CSVEGLAGVYEQYF
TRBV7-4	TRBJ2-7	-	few	TGTGCCAGCAGCTTAGGAGGAGGACCCTACGAGCAGTACTTC	CASSLGGGPYEQYF
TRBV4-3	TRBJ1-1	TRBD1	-	TGCGCCAGCAGCCAAGATCAGGGGGAGTGGTGGACTGAAGCTTTCTTT	CASSQDQGEWWTEAFF
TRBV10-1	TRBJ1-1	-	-	TGCGCCGCCCCGGGGGGGGCGTGGGACACTGAAGCTTTCTTT	CAAPGGAWDTEAFF
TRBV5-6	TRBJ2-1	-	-	TGTGCCAGCAGCTTGGTAACTCCCGGAGGTGAGCAGTTCTTC	CASSLVTPGGEQFF
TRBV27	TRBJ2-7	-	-	TGTGCCGCAGGGGAGCAGTACTTC	CAAGEQYF
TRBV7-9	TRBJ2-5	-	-	TGTGCCAGCAGCTTAGGGGTAGGGCGGGGGCCGTACTTC	CASSLGVGRGPYF
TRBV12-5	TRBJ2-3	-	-	TGTGCTAGTGGCCCCGGCGGGAGCACAGATACGCAGTATTTT	CASGPGGSTDTQYF
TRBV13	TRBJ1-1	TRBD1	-	TGTGCCAGCAGCTTAGCTGGAGACAGGGTCATGAACACTGAAGCTTTCTTT	CASSLAGDRVMNTEAFF
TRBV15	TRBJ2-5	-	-	TGTGCCACCAGCAGAGATCGAGGGCCACGCCAAGAGACCCAGTACTTC	CATSRDRGPRQETQYF
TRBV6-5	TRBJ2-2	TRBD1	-	TGTGCCAGCAGAACCGACAGGGCGGGCGGGGAGCTGTTTTTT	CASRTDRAGGELFF
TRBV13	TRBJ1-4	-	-	TGTGCCAGCAGCTGGAAGCGGCCTACTAATGAAAAACTGTTTTTT	CASSWKRPTNEKLFF
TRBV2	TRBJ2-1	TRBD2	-	TGTGCCAGCCACCAACTAGCGGGAGTCGGGAATGAGCAGTTCTTC	CASHQLAGVGNEQFF
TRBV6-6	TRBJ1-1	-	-	TGTGCCAGCAGTTACGGGAGAGGGCCCGTGAACACTGAAGCTTTCTTT	CASSYGRGPVNTEAFF
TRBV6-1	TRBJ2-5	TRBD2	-	TGTGCCAGCAGGGGTCCGGCTGCGGGGGTAGAGACCCAGTACTTC	CASRGPAAGVETQYF
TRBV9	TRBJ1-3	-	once	TGTGCCAGCCAACGGGGGGCTCTTGGGGGAAACACCATATATTTT	CASQRGALGGNTIYF
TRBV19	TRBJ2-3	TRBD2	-	TGTGCCAGTAGTCTCTTCCTTACTAGCGGGGGTGGACATACGCAGTATTTT	CASSLFLTSGGGHTQYF
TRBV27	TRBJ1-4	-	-	TGTGCCAGCAGGACGGAGCGTAATGAAAAACTGTTTTTT	CASRTERNEKLFF